This T cell receptor (beta chain) was observed in a study of shared clonotypes between healthy human individuals (dated by TCRdb to 2018 to 2020). General notes on the study: Two women and three men aged 18 to 49 years were included in the cohort. For each donor, three plates each were used for CD4 naive and CD4 memory, two plates were used for CD8 naive, and one plate was used for CD8 memory. The study deeply sequenced blood TCR repertoires of five healthy adults to estimate repertoire size and the extent of clonotype sharing between individuals. To increase sequencing depth and limit assay-specific biases, different laboratories used diverse techniques to prepare libraries and sequence TCR repertoires. Leukapheresis yielded between about 0.85 and 9.5 billion PBMCs per donor. The investigation overall reported the following: Rarefaction of sorted-subset datasets indicated incomplete sequencing despite the large sequencing depth. About 5% of naive CD4, 3.5% of naive CD8, approximately 2% of memory CD4, and 0.4% of memory CD8 clonotypes were shared across a few donors. Only blood was sampled, and tissue TCR repertoires likely differ from those in blood. Larger estimated clonotype richness was generally found for naive subsets than for memory subsets. Because the study included only a small number of donors, the genetic and exposure-history diversity represented was limited. Compared with non-shared clonotypes, clonotypes shared by all four sorted-subset donors had higher generation probabilities. Pairwise subsampling led to the expectation that sequencing depth would affect the degree of clonotype sharing among donors.

The CDR3 numbers 16 residues from cysteine through phenylalanine. CDR3 DNA only is kept here, 48 bases in frame from base 1. The CDR1 and CDR2 encoded by the germline V gene (reference sequence) are SEHNR and FQNEAQ. The V end loses 3 bases and the J end loses 0 bases, and a stretch of 11 bases separates them. CD8 naive samples consisted of CD45RO-negative cells that were positively selected for CCR7, yielding a CD45RA+CCR7+ population without TemRA cells. Healthy HIV-negative adults with no recently reported acute infections or vaccinations were included as donors. Only Caucasian adults living in Nashville, Tennessee, USA were represented among the donors. After blood collection by leukapheresis, PBMCs were isolated using Ficoll-Histopaque density gradient centrifugation and then cryopreserved in the vapor phase of liquid nitrogen. Analytical flow cytometry was used to check the purity and quantity of each magnetically sorted T cell population. Genomic DNA was isolated from every sorted fraction and measured by UV absorbance on a Nanodrop 2000c.

Using the deep immunoSEQ assay, multiplex PCR amplified TCR CDR3 regions from genomic DNA. Extracted genomic DNA from each cell subset was spread evenly across all wells of several immunoSEQ 96-well plates, with each plate serving as a replicate. Each replicate PCR for sorted subsets received roughly 0.2 ug genomic DNA, equal to about 29,000 T cell genomes. The purified libraries were quantified using a Qubit 3.0 fluorometer, sized with a Bioanalyzer 2100, and then quantified again using the KAPA Library Quantification kit. A separate single-read 150-cycle Illumina NextSeq 550 flow cell was used to sequence each immunoSEQ 96-well plate. The source study handled its data this way. Because the immunoSEQ output held only junctional sequences and lacked quality scores, the filtering could not match the filtering applied to full-length reads. To assign V/J genes and CDR3, sequences were annotated using PyIR, a Python wrapper for IgBLAST v1.9, with IMGT germline references. Reads with weak V/J assignments (E-value above 1e-6), missing CDR3, stop codons, out-of-frame junctions, or ambiguous translated residues were removed. V3J clonotypes were defined by identical inferred V gene, J gene, and CDR3 amino acid sequence. To compute the percentage overlap between repertoires, the number of shared unique clonotypes was divided by the size of the smaller repertoire. Three approaches were used to assess repertoire richness: RTK rarefaction, the Chao1 estimator, and Recon v2.1 estimates of unobserved clonotypes. Generation probabilities were computed with OLGA for all TCRbeta clonotypes obtained by the gDNA method from four donors. What TCRdb holds here is the immuneACCESS table cut down to in-frame rearrangements. Part of the clones is not present; checked against another copy, under half of the missing clones reflect an unresolved V gene, and the others are unexplained. Clone size and V and J calls were adopted from that table, with D and trimming inferred from the DNA. The sample table holds over 2,000,000 clones, of which about 93% were seen once. Jointly, the top ten make up more than 1.5% of the sample.

With regard to this clone: Its antigen specificity is not known. No much larger clone exists at a distance of one base, and base qualities are not known.

This clonotype originated in a man aged 18 to 30 in good health. Some clones in this sample may be carry-over from other donors' samples. The rearranged chain carries TRBV7-9 and TRBJ2-2; the D gene is possibly TRBD2, with 6 bases matching. Sample: naive CD8+ T cells from PBMCs. In the paper's terms, the cell subset or site label means: CD45RA+CCR7+. The DNA sequence reads TGTGCCAGCAGCTTTCGGACTACTGCGAACACCGGGGAGCTGTTTTTT. It encodes CASSFRTTANTGELFF. The entire variable domain, with the stretches around the CDR3 drawn from the reference TRBV7-9 and TRBJ2-2 proteins, is DTGVSQNPRHKITKRGQNVTFRCDPISEHNRLYWYRQTLGQGPEFLTYFQNEAQLEKSRLLSDRFSAERPKGSFSTLEIQRTEQGDSAMYLCASSFRTTANTGELFFGEGSRLTVL.